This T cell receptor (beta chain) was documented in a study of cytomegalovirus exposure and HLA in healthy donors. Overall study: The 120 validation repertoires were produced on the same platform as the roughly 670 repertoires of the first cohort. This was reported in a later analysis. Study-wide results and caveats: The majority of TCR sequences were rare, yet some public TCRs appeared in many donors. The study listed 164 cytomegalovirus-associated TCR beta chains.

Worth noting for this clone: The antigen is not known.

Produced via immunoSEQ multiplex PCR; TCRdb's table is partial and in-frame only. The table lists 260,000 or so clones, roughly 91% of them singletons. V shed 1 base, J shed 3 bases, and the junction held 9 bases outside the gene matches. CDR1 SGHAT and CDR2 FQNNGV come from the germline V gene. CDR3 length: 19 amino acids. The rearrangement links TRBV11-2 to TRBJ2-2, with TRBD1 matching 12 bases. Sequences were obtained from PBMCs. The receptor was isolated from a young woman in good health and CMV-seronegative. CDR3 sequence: CASSLGTGTGGADTGELFF. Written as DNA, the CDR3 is TGTGCCAGCAGCTTAGGTACTGGGACAGGGGGCGCGGACACCGGGGAGCTGTTTTTT.